These 4 T cell receptor beta chains came from one sample sequenced in a study of cytomegalovirus exposure and HLA in healthy donors. A multiplex PCR was run with 60 Vbeta primers and 13 Jbeta primers. Libraries were prepared by immunoSEQ multiplex PCR; TCRdb keeps only in-frame clonotypes and omits some of them. This table holds some 98,000 clones, 76% found once. The sample consisted of PBMCs. The receptors derive from a man aged 35 to 55 in good health and CMV-seronegative.

This chain links TRBV19 with TRBJ1-4; D may be TRBD1 (5 bases). Germline CDR1 is LNHDA and CDR2 is SQIVND (reference sequence). Trimming left V 7 bases short and J 9 bases short, with 18 bases between. The CDR3 is 14 residues long. Here the CDR3 reads CASTMGGGRKKLFF. CDR3 in DNA: TGTGCCAGTACCATGGGGGGAGGCCGTAAAAAACTGTTTTTT.

The rearrangement links TRBV6-5 to TRBJ2-7; TRBD1 aligns across 9 bases. CDR3 length: 13 residues. V trimming: 8 bases; J trimming: 6 bases; junction bases outside the gene matches: 8. Germline V CDR1 and CDR2: MNHEY, SVGAGI. The CDR3 DNA is TGTGCCAGCGCGTGGGACAGGGAGGGCGAGCAGTACTTC. As protein: CASAWDREGEQYF.

In this sample, this clone turned up once. Relative to the germline gene, one junction end is altered; a read error may explain this. The gene calls are TRBV2 and TRBJ2-5, with 8 bases lining up with TRBD1. CDR1 and CDR2 from the germline V gene are SNHLY and FYNNEI. CDR3 length equals 15 residues. CDR3 DNA: TGTGCAAGCAGACAAACGGGGCAGGGGGCAGAGACCCAGTACTTC. It specifies CASRQTGQGAETQYF.

The rearrangement joins TRBV6-6 to TRBJ2-5; 7 positions agree with TRBD1. The CDR3 runs to 14 residues. CDR1 MNHNY and CDR2 SVGAGI come from the germline V gene (reference sequence). V lost 2 bases to trimming and J lost 2 bases; unmatched junction nucleotides: 2. As DNA, the CDR3 is TGTGCCAGCAGTTACCGGGACAGACAAGAGACCCAGTACTTC. This encodes CASSYRDRQETQYF.